The next 22 T cell receptor beta chains were all read from a single sample in a study of blood T cell repertoires in COVID-19. Some clones are missing from TCRdb's copy, which holds only in-frame ones; the method was immunoSEQ multiplex PCR. The sample holds 85,000 to 120,000 clones, 70% to 80% seen once. Specimen: peripheral blood. The receptors derive from a human donor with acute or convalescent COVID-19. The donor label of this sample is uncertain.

The chain uses TRBV2 and TRBJ2-1; a possible D gene is TRBD1 (6 bases). Between the trimmed V and J ends, which lost 3 bases and 3 bases, there was a span of 12 bases. The CDR3 loop spans 15 amino acids. The germline gives CDR1 SNHLY, CDR2 FYNNEI. CDR3 protein: CASSELQGFYNEQFF. CDR3 DNA sequence: TGTGCCAGCAGTGAGCTACAGGGATTCTACAATGAGCAGTTCTTC.

The genes are TRBV18 and TRBJ1-3; weak D call: TRBD1 (6 bases). From germline, CDR1 is KGHSH and CDR2 LQKENI. V was cut by 3 bases and J by 2 bases, with 20 bases left in between. CDR3 size: 18 residues. CDR3 in amino acids: CASSPTPTYRAAGNTIYF. DNA of the CDR3: TGTGCCAGCTCACCTACGCCTACATACAGGGCTGCTGGAAACACCATATATTTT.

The V call is TRBV9, the J call TRBJ2-2; 12 bases align to TRBD1. V was clipped by 3 bases and J by 5 bases; unmatched bases: 11. There are 18 residues in the CDR3. Germline CDR1 reads SGDLS; CDR2 reads YYNGEE. CDR3 protein: CASSGSPGQGARTGELFF. For the CDR3, the DNA is TGTGCCAGCAGCGGTAGTCCGGGACAGGGGGCGCGGACCGGGGAGCTGTTTTTT.

This clone was seen only a few times. This chain connects TRBV29-1 to TRBJ1-1, with TRBD1 matching over 9 bases. Germline values: CDR1 SQVTM, CDR2 ANQGSEA. Losses at the gene ends were 5 bases for V and 1 base for J; bases not matched to a gene: 11. The length of the CDR3 is 16 residues. The CDR3 DNA reads TGCAGCGTTCCCCCGTTGAGGGGACAGGGGAACACTGAAGCTTTCTTT. Encoded protein: CSVPPLRGQGNTEAFF.

The V call is TRBV10-3, the J call TRBJ1-1; D remains ambiguous. This CDR3 has 13 residues. CDR1 is ENHRY and CDR2 is SYGVKD in the germline V gene. The V end lost 4 bases, the J end lost 5 bases, and 11 bases lay between the germline ends. In DNA, the CDR3 is TGTGCCATCAGTGGTCTGGGAGGGACTGAAGCTTTCTTT. It yields the protein CAISGLGGTEAFF.

The rearrangement uses TRBV4-2 and TRBJ1-2, with a possible D match to TRBD1 (6 bases). This CDR3 region has 13 residues. The germline V and J ends were trimmed by 1 base and 8 bases, with 11 bases remaining between them. CDR1 and CDR2 (germline): LGHNA, YNFKEQ. CDR3: CASSQASGEGYTF. In DNA form, the CDR3 reads TGTGCCAGCAGCCAAGCTTCAGGGGAGGGCTACACCTTC.

This clone has only a few counts. The V gene is TRBV5-5, the J gene TRBJ1-6; TRBD1 agrees at 8 bases. Germline V gives CDR1 SGHKS, CDR2 YYEKEE (reference sequence). V shed 4 bases and J 7 bases; nucleotides not matched to a gene: 10. The CDR3 extends over 16 amino acids. The chain's CDR3 is CASSRAGQEGNSPLHF. The CDR3 region has the DNA TGTGCCAGCAGCCGGGCGGGACAGGAGGGGAATTCACCCCTCCACTTT.

The chain is built from TRBV24-1 and TRBJ2-4, with 10 bases identical to TRBD1. Germline CDR1 and CDR2: KGHDR and SFDVKD. Trimming removed 4 bases from V and 8 bases from J; junction bases left unmatched: 7. The CDR3 has 15 residues. CDR3 region: CATSDRTGGIDIQYF. CDR3 DNA sequence: TGTGCCACCAGTGACCGGACAGGGGGGATCGACATTCAGTACTTC.

In this sample, this clone turned up a few times. One end of the junction fails to match germline, which may point to a read error. The CDR3 reads CSVDSGPF. The CDR3 DNA sequence: TGCAGCGTTGACTCGGGTCCCTTT. The genes are TRBV29-1 and TRBJ1-1; D not certain. This CDR3 has 8 amino acids. Germline CDR1 SQVTM, CDR2 ANQGSEA.

The chain links TRBV2 to TRBJ2-7, with TRBD2 matching over 10 bases. The CDR3 loop spans 14 amino acids. V lost 9 bases and J lost 1; bases outside the gene matches: 6. The germline gives CDR1 SNHLY, CDR2 FYNNEI. Here the CDR3 DNA reads TGTGCCAGTCAACTAGCGGGGAGATCCTACGAGCAGTACGTC. Its translation is CASQLAGRSYEQYV.

This clone was seen a handful of times. The chain is built from TRBV3-1 (or the pseudogene TRBV3-2) and TRBJ2-2, with TRBD1 as a possible D gene (7 bases). V lost 4 bases and J lost 5, with 17 bases in between. Germline V gene sequence: CDR1 LGHDT, CDR2 YNNKEL (reference sequence). This CDR3 comprises 16 residues. The CDR3 DNA reads as TGTGCCAGCAGCCGACAGGGAGCGGGTTTGACCGGGGAGCTGTTTTTT. Amino acid sequence: CASSRQGAGLTGELFF.

The J gene is TRBJ2-1, the V gene TRBV10-2; D not resolved. V lost 0 bases, J lost 7 bases, and 13 bases lay in between. The V gene's germline CDR1 is WSHSY and CDR2 SAAADI. The CDR3 runs to 15 residues. CDR3 residues: CASSESLQLRNEQFF. CDR3 sequence (DNA): TGCGCCAGCAGTGAGTCTCTACAGTTGAGAAATGAGCAGTTCTTC.

The gene calls are TRBV7-9 and TRBJ1-2; 9 bases are a match to TRBD1. The CDR3 contains 16 residues. CDR1 is SEHNR, CDR2 FQNEAQ, per germline (reference sequence). The V gene end was trimmed by 1 base and the J gene end by 6 bases; junction bases not matched to a gene: 9. Here the CDR3 reads CASSLVAPRTGDGYTF. Here the CDR3 DNA reads TGTGCCAGCAGCTTAGTTGCCCCCAGGACAGGGGATGGCTACACCTTC.

The chain has TRBV28 and TRBJ1-5, with no clear D. The CDR3 length is 12 residues. V dropped 8 bases and J dropped 4 bases, with 9 bases sitting between them. From germline, CDR1 is MDHEN and CDR2 SYDVKM. CDR3 region: CASEETNQPQHF. CDR3 nucleotides: TGTGCCAGCGAGGAGACTAATCAGCCCCAGCATTTT.

The chain combines TRBV28 with TRBJ1-1, with D tentatively TRBD1 (5 bases). CDR1 and CDR2 from the germline V gene are MDHEN and SYDVKM. CDR3 length: 14 amino acids. Trimming took off 5 bases at V and 5 bases at J, with 15 bases between the two ends. CDR3 sequence (DNA): TGTGCCAGCAGTCTTGGGGCCCCGTGGACTGAAGCTTTCTTT. Translating it yields CASSLGAPWTEAFF. Complete variable domain (other parts from reference TRBV28 and TRBJ1-1): DVKVTQSSRYLVKRTGEKVFLECVQDMDHENMFWYRQDPGLGLRLIYFSYDVKMKEKGDIPEGYSVSREKKERFSLILESASTNQTSMYLCASSLGAPWTEAFFGQGTRLTVV.

The V and J genes are TRBV3-1 (or the pseudogene TRBV3-2) and TRBJ1-4; tentatively, D is TRBD1 (5 bases). The CDR3 contains 17 residues. Germline V gives CDR1 LGHDT, CDR2 YNNKEL (reference sequence). Trimming took 4 bases from V and 6 from J, leaving 21 bases between them. This CDR3 is CASSRLPGRGEDEKLFF. As DNA, the CDR3 is TGTGCCAGCAGCCGACTCCCAGGCCGGGGGGAAGATGAAAAACTGTTTTTT.

V and J are TRBV13 and TRBJ2-1; TRBD2 matches at 11 bases. From germline, CDR1 is PRHDT and CDR2 FYEKMQ (reference sequence). V shed 5 bases and J 4 bases; nucleotides not matched to a gene: 4. The CDR3 has 15 residues. The CDR3 sequence is CASSARTSGYNEQFF. For the CDR3, the DNA is TGTGCCAGCAGCGCCCGGACTAGCGGGTACAATGAGCAGTTCTTC.

V is TRBV29-1 and J is TRBJ1-1; D perhaps matches TRBD1 (5 bases). This CDR3 is built from 14 residues. Trimming removed 7 bases from V and 0 bases from J, with 15 bases in between. CDR1 SQVTM and CDR2 ANQGSEA come from the germline V gene. CDR3 loop: CSGRGPMLNTEAFF. In nucleotides, the CDR3 is TGCAGCGGGAGGGGACCGATGCTGAACACTGAAGCTTTCTTT.

V is TRBV5-1 and J is TRBJ2-3; the match to TRBD1 covers 7 bases. The CDR3 is 16 residues long. Germline CDR1 reads SGHRS; CDR2 reads YFSETQ. Trimming cost V 2 bases and J 4 bases; bases outside gene matches: 10. CDR3 in amino acids: CASSFLRDRRSDTQYF. CDR3 sequence (DNA): TGCGCCAGCAGCTTTCTCCGGGACAGACGATCAGATACGCAGTATTTT.

J is TRBJ1-2 and V is TRBV19, with D possibly matching TRBD1 (5 bases). The CDR3 totals 13 residues. Per the germline V gene, CDR1 is LNHDA and CDR2 is SQIVND (reference sequence). V was trimmed by 5 bases and J by 2 bases, leaving 9 bases between them. CDR3 residues: CASSRPGNYGYTF. For the CDR3, the DNA is TGTGCCAGTAGTCGGCCAGGGAACTATGGCTACACCTTC.

The rearrangement links TRBV3-1 (or the pseudogene TRBV3-2) to TRBJ1-3; D uncertain. Germline V gene sequence: CDR1 LGHDT, CDR2 YNNKEL (reference sequence). Trimming pared 1 base from V and 0 bases from J, leaving 10 bases between. The CDR3 consists of 16 residues. DNA of the CDR3: TGTGCCAGCAGCCAAGTCCCGGGAAGCTCTGGAAACACCATATATTTT. This encodes CASSQVPGSSGNTIYF.

This clone was recorded once. The chain combines TRBV24-1 with TRBJ1-2; TRBD1 matches 7 bases. CDR1 KGHDR and CDR2 SFDVKD come from the germline V gene. This CDR3 has 14 amino acids. Losses at the gene ends were 4 bases for V and 4 bases for J; bases not matched to a gene: 5. The CDR3 reads CATSELDRTYGYTF. The CDR3 coding sequence is TGTGCCACCAGTGAGTTGGACAGGACCTATGGCTACACCTTC.